Shown below are 3 T cell receptor beta chains from a single sample sequenced in a study of OX40 agonist ivuxolimab in advanced cancers. The library was produced with the immunoSEQ multiplex PCR assay. TCRdb stores this immuneACCESS table with in-frame sequences only. Part of the clones is absent; in the studies checked, under half of the shortfall reflects unresolved V genes, and no reason is known for the rest. This sample lists approximately 66,000 clones; approximately 88% were detected once. The ten largest clones capture around 0.56% of the sample. The sample consisted of CD4+ or CD8+ T cells sorted from blood, taken in a trial of the OX40 agonist ivuxolimab. The receptors come from an adult with an advanced solid tumor such as melanoma, head and neck, liver or kidney cancer.

The V gene is TRBV7-9, the J gene TRBJ2-1, with D maybe TRBD1 (5 bases). V was trimmed by 5 bases and J by 6 bases, leaving 20 bases between them. Germline V lookup: CDR1 SEHNR, CDR2 FQNEAQ (reference sequence). The CDR3 consists of 16 residues. The CDR3 is CASSRRMAITGNEQFF. Written as DNA, the CDR3 is TGTGCCAGCAGCCGAAGGATGGCGATTACAGGCAATGAGCAGTTCTTC.

V usage is TRBV5-4 and J usage is TRBJ1-3; D is undetermined. The CDR3 loop spans 16 amino acids. V lost 0 bases and J lost 0, with 10 bases in between. CDR1 is SGHNT, CDR2 YYREEE, per germline (reference sequence). CDR3: CASSLVSASSGNTIYF. DNA of the CDR3: TGTGCCAGCAGCTTGGTTAGTGCCTCCTCTGGAAACACCATATATTTT.

Concerning this clone: One junction end disagrees with the germline gene, perhaps due to a read error. Other DNA sequences from this sample encode an identical CDR3 as well. The chain is built from TRBV19 and TRBJ2-3; D ambiguous. Germline CDR1 LNHDA, CDR2 SQIVND (reference sequence). The CDR3 is 14 amino acids. As DNA, the CDR3 is TGTGCCAGCAGTATAAGACTTAGCACAGATACGCAGTATTTT. This encodes CASSIRLSTDTQYF.